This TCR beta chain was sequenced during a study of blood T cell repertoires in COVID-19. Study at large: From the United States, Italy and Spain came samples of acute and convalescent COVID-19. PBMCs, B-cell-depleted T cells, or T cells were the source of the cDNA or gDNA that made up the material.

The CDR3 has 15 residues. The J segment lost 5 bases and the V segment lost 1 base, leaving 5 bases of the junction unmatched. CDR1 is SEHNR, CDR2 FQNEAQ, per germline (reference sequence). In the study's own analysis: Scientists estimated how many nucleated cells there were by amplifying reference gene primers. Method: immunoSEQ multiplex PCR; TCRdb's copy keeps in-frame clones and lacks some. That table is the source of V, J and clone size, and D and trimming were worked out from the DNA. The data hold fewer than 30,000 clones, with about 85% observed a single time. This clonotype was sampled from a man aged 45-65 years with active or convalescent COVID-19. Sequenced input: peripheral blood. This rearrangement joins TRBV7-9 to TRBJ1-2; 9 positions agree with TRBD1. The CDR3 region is CASSLVDRGEYGYTF. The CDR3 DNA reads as TGTGCCAGCAGCTTAGTAGACAGGGGGGAATATGGCTACACCTTC.